The next 8 T cell receptor beta chains were all read from a single sample in a study of cytomegalovirus exposure and HLA in healthy donors. The data were produced by immunoSEQ multiplex PCR, yet TCRdb's version contains in-frame clones alone and is incomplete. Counted here are around 150,000 clones, 91% occurring once; the ten biggest clones make up 3%. Sequencing was done on a sample of PBMCs. The receptors were sampled from a woman aged 18-29 years in good health and CMV-seropositive.

CDR3 bases: TGTGCCAGCAAGGGGATCGGGACTGAAGCTTTCTTT. Protein sequence: CASKGIGTEAFF. The chain joins TRBV6-5 to TRBJ1-1; D is possibly TRBD1 (5 bases). The CDR3 runs to 12 residues. Germline-derived CDR1 and CDR2 are MNHEY and SVGAGI. Trimming took off 7 bases at V and 5 bases at J, with 11 bases between the two ends.

The rearrangement uses TRBV28 and TRBJ2-7, with TRBD2 identical over 10 bases. The CDR3 totals 15 residues. Germline values: CDR1 MDHEN, CDR2 SYDVKM. Trimming at V came to 7 bases and at J to 1 base, leaving 7 bases not matched to a gene. CDR3 sequence: CASNDRLAGSYEQYF. For the CDR3, the DNA is TGTGCCAGCAACGATAGACTAGCGGGTTCCTACGAGCAGTACTTC.

The genes are TRBV5-1 and TRBJ1-6; no firm D call. V dropped 1 base and J dropped 9 bases, with 17 bases sitting between them. CDR3 length: 16 residues. CDR1 is SGHRS, CDR2 YFSETQ, per germline. CDR3 bases: TGCGCCAGCAGCTTGTATTCCGGTATCGGTACTTCACCCCTCCACTTT. Translating it yields CASSLYSGIGTSPLHF. Complete variable domain (other parts from reference TRBV5-1 and TRBJ1-6): KAGVTQTPRYLIKTRGQQVTLSCSPISGHRSVSWYQQTPGQGLQFLFEYFSETQRNKGNFPGRFSGRQFSNSRSEMNVSTLELGDSALYLCASSLYSGIGTSPLHFGNGTRLTVT.

The chain links TRBV2 to TRBJ2-3; D possibly corresponds to TRBD1 (8 bases). V lost 6 bases, J lost 3 bases, and 13 bases lay in between. Germline CDR1 reads SNHLY; CDR2 reads FYNNEI. CDR3 length: 14 amino acids. The CDR3 DNA reads as TGTGCCAGCAGCCTACAGGGGGGGACAGATACGCAGTATTTT. Protein product: CASSLQGGTDTQYF.

This clone occurred once. This chain uses TRBV5-1 with TRBJ2-3; 10 bases are a match to TRBD1. Per the germline V gene, CDR1 is SGHRS and CDR2 is YFSETQ. The CDR3 spans 18 residues. V shed 1 base and J 0 bases; nucleotides not matched to a gene: 8. CDR3 coding DNA: TGCGCCAGCAGCTTGCCGGGACAGGGGATTCCCAGCACAGATACGCAGTATTTT. It is translated as CASSLPGQGIPSTDTQYF. Full variable domain (outside the CDR3, taken from reference TRBV5-1 and TRBJ2-3): KAGVTQTPRYLIKTRGQQVTLSCSPISGHRSVSWYQQTPGQGLQFLFEYFSETQRNKGNFPGRFSGRQFSNSRSEMNVSTLELGDSALYLCASSLPGQGIPSTDTQYFGPGTRLTVL.

The rearrangement uses TRBV11-2 and TRBJ2-7; D possibly corresponds to TRBD1 (5 bases). The germline V gene has CDR1 SGHAT and CDR2 FQNNGV. Deletions cut 3 bases from V and 4 bases from J, with 13 bases between. The CDR3 has 14 amino acids. This chain's CDR3 is CASSLAGPRYEQYF. DNA for the CDR3: TGTGCCAGCAGCTTGGCAGGGCCTCGTTACGAGCAGTACTTC. Supplemented by reference TRBV11-2 and TRBJ2-7, the full variable domain reads EAGVAQSPRYKIIEKRQSVAFWCNPISGHATLYWYQQILGQGPKLLIQFQNNGVVDDSQLPKDRFSAERLKGVDSTLKIQPAKLEDSAVYLCASSLAGPRYEQYFGPGTRLTVT.

The V and J genes are TRBV10-1 and TRBJ2-3; the D gene is possibly TRBD2 (6 bases). CDR1 and CDR2 from the germline V gene are WNHNN and SYGVQD (reference sequence). The CDR3 length is 14 residues. V lost 3 bases and J 4 bases, leaving 11 bases between the germline ends. The CDR3 DNA reads as TGCGCCAGCAGTGATCACGGAGGGGCAGATACGCAGTATTTT. It encodes CASSDHGGADTQYF.

The V call is TRBV6-5, the J call TRBJ2-3; a possible D gene is TRBD2 (6 bases). Germline CDR1 is MNHEY and CDR2 is SVGAGI. Trimming shortened V by 2 bases and J by 2 bases, and 11 bases separated the two germline ends. The CDR3 runs to 15 residues. The CDR3 nucleotides are TGTGCCAGCAGTTACGGCGGGGCGCCCACAGATACGCAGTATTTT. It yields the protein CASSYGGAPTDTQYF.